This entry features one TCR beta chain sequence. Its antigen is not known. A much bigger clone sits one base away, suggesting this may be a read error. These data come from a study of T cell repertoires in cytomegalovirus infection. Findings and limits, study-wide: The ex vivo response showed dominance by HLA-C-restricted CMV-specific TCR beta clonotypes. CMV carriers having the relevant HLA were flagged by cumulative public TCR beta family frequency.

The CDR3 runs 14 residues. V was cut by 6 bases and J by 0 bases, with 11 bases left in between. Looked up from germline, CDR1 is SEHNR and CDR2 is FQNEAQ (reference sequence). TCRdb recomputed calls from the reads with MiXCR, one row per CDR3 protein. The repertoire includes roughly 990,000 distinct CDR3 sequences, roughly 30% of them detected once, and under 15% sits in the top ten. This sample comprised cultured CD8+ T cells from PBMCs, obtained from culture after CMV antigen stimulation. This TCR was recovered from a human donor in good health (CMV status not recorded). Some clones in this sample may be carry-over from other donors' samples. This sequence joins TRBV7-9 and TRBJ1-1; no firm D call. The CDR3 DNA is TGTGCCAGCAGACCCCCGACAATGAACACTGAAGCTTTCTTT. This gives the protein CASRPPTMNTEAFF.